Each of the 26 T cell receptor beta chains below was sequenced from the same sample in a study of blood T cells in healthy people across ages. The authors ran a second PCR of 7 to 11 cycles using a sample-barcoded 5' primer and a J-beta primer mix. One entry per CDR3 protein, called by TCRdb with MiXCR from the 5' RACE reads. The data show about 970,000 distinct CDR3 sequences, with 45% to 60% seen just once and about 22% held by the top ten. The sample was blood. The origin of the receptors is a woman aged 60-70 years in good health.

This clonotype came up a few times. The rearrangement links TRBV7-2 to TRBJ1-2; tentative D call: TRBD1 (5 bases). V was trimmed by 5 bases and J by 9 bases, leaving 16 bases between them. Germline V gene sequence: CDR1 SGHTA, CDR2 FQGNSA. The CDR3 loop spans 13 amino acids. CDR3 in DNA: TGTGCCAGCAGCCCAGTTCCCAGGGACCGCTACACCTTC. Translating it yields CASSPVPRDRYTF.

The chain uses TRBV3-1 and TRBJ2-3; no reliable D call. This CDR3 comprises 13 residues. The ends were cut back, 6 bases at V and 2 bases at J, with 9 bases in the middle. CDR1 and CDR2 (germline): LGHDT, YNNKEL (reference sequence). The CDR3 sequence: CASRDVYTDTQYF. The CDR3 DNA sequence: TGTGCCAGCAGGGACGTATACACAGATACGCAGTATTTT.

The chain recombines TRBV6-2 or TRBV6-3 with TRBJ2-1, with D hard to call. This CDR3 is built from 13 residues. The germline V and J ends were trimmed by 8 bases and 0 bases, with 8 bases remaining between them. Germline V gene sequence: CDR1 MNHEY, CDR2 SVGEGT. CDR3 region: CASQASSYNEQFF. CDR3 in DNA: TGTGCCAGCCAGGCGAGCTCCTACAATGAGCAGTTCTTC.

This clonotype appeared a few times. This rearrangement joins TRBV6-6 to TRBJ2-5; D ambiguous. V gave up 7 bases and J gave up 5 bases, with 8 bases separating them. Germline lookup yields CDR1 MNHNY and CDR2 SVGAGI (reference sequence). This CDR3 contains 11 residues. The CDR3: CASKARETQYF. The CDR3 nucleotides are TGTGCCAGCAAGGCTCGGGAGACCCAGTACTTC.

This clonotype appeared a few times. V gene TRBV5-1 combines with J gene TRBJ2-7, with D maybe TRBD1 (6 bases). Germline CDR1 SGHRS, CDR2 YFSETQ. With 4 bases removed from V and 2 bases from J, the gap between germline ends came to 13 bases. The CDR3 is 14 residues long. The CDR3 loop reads CASSIGQRTYEQYF. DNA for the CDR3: TGCGCCAGCAGCATAGGACAGCGGACCTACGAGCAGTACTTC.

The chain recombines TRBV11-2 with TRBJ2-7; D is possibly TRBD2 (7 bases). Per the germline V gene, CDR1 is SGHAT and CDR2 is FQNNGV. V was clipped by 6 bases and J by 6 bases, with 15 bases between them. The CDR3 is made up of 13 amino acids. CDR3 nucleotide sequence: TGTGCCAGCAGACACTGGGAGGGGGGCGAGCAGTACTTC. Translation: CASRHWEGGEQYF.

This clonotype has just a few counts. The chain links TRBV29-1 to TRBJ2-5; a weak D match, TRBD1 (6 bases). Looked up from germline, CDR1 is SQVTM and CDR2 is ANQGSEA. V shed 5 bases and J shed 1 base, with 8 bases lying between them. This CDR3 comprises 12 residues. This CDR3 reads CSVRTAQETQYF. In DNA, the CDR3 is TGCAGCGTTAGGACAGCCCAAGAGACCCAGTACTTC.

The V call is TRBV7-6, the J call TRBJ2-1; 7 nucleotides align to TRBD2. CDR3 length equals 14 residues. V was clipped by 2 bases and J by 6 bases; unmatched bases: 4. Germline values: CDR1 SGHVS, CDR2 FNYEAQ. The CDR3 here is CASSLRGGRNEQFF. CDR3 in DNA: TGTGCCAGCAGCTTACGGGGAGGGCGCAATGAGCAGTTCTTC.

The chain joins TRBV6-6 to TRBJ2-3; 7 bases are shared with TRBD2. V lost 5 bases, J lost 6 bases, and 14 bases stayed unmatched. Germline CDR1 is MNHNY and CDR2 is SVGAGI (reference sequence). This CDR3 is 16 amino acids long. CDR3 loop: CASSGQESSGSDTQYF. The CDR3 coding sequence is TGTGCCAGCAGTGGCCAAGAATCTAGCGGATCGGATACGCAGTATTTT.

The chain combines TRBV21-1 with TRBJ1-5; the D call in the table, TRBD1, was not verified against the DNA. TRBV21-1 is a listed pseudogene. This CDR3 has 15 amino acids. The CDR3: CASTHRDRGPQPQHF. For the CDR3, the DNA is TGTGCCAGCACCCACCGGGACAGGGGGCCTCAGCCCCAGCATTTT.

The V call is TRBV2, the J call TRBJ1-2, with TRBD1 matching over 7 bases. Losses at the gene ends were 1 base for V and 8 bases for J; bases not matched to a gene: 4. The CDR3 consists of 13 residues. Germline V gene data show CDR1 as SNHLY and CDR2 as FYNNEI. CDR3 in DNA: TGTGCCAGCAGTGAAGGCTGGACAGGCGGCTACACCTTC. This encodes CASSEGWTGGYTF.

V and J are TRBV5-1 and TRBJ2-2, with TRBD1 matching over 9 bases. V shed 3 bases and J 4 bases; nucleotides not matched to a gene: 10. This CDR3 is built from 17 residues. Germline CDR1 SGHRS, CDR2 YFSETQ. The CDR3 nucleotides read TGCGCCAGCAGCTCCGTGGACAGGGGACACCCCACCGGGGAGCTGTTTTTT. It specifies CASSSVDRGHPTGELFF.

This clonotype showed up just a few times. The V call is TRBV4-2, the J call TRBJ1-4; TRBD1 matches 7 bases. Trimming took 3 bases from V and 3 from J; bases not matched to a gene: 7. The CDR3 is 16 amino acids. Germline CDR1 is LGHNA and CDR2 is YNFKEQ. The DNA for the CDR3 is TGTGCCAGCAGCCACCACAGGGGCGTCGCTAATGAAAAACTGTTTTTT. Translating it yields CASSHHRGVANEKLFF.

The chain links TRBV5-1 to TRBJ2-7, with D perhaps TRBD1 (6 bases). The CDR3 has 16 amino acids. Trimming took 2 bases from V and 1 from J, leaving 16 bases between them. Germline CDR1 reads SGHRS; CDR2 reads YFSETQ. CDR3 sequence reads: CASSLGHAGASYEQYF. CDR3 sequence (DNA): TGCGCCAGCAGCTTAGGACATGCAGGGGCTTCCTACGAGCAGTACTTC. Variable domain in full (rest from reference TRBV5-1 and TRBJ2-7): KAGVTQTPRYLIKTRGQQVTLSCSPISGHRSVSWYQQTPGQGLQFLFEYFSETQRNKGNFPGRFSGRQFSNSRSEMNVSTLELGDSALYLCASSLGHAGASYEQYFGPGTRLTVT.

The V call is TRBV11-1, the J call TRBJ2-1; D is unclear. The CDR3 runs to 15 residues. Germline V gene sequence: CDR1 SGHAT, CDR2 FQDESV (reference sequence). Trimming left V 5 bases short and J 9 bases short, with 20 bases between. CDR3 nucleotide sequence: TGTGCCAGCAGCCCCCGCGAAGTCAACCCCAGTGAGCAGTTCTTC. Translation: CASSPREVNPSEQFF.

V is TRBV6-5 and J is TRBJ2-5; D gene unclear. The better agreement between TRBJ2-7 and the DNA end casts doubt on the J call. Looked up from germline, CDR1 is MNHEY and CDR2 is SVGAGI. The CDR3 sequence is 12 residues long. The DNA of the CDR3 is TGTGCCAGCGACGACGTAATCTACGAGCAGTACTTC. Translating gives CASDDVIYEQYF.

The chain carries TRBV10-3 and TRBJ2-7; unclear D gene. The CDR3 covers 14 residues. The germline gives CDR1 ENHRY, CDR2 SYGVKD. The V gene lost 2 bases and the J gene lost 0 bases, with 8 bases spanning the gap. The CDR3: CAISERSFSYEQYF. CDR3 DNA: TGTGCCATCAGTGAGCGATCGTTCTCCTACGAGCAGTACTTC.

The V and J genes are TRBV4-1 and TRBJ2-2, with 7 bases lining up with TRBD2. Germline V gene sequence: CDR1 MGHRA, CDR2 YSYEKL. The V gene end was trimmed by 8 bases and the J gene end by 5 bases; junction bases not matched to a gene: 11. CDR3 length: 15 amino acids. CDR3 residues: CASAQFIAGTGELFF. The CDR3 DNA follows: TGCGCCAGCGCCCAATTTATAGCGGGTACCGGGGAGCTGTTTTTT.

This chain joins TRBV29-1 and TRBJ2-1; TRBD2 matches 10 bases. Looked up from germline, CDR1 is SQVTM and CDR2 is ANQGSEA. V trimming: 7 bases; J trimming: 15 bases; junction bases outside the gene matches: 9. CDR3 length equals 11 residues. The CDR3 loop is CSGQLGTSAFF. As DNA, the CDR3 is TGCAGCGGCCAACTCGGGACTAGCGCGTTCTTC.

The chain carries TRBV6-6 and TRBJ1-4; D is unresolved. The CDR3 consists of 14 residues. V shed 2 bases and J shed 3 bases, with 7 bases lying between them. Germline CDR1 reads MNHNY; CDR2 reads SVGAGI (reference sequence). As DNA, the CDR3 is TGTGCCAGCAGTTACCATCGGGCTAATGAAAAACTGTTTTTT. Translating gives CASSYHRANEKLFF.

CDR3 region: CASSLGGGTAAGVWQEQYF. The CDR3 DNA is TGTGCCAGCAGTTTAGGAGGCGGGACCGCGGCTGGAGTTTGGCAAGAGCAGTACTTC. This chain connects TRBV12-3 or TRBV12-4 to TRBJ2-5, with D perhaps matching TRBD2 (6 bases). The V end was cut by 1 base, the J end by 11 bases, with 32 bases between. The CDR3 loop spans 19 amino acids.

The CDR3 sequence: CASSYERARPSTDTQYF. CDR3 DNA sequence: TGCGCCAGCAGCTATGAACGGGCCCGACCTTCCACAGATACGCAGTATTTT. The chain links TRBV5-1 to TRBJ2-3; D not certain. CDR3 length: 17 amino acids. Trimming took 3 bases from V and 2 from J, leaving 19 bases between them. Germline CDR1 SGHRS, CDR2 YFSETQ.

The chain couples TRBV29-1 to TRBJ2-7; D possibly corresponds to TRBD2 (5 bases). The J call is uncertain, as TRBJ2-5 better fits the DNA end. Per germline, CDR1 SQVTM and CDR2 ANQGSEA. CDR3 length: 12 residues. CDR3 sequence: CSVLSSPETQYF. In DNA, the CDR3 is TGCAGCGTTCTTTCTAGCCCAGAGACCCAGTACTTC.

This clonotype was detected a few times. The CDR3 region is CASSLKWGGSYNEQFF. The CDR3 nucleotides read TGTGCCAGCAGTTTAAAATGGGGGGGCTCCTACAATGAGCAGTTCTTC. V usage is TRBV28 and J usage is TRBJ2-1, with 7 bases matching TRBD2. V lost 2 bases and J lost 0; bases outside the gene matches: 4. CDR3 length: 16 amino acids. CDR1 MDHEN and CDR2 SYDVKM come from the germline V gene.

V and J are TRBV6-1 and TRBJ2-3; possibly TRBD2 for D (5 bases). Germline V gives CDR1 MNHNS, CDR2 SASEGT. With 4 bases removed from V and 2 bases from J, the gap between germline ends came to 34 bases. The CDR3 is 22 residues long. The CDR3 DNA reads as TGTGCCAGCAGTGTTCTTTCCGAGAGAGCGGTTCAGATAGGGCGTACCACAGATACGCAGTATTTT. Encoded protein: CASSVLSERAVQIGRTTDTQYF.

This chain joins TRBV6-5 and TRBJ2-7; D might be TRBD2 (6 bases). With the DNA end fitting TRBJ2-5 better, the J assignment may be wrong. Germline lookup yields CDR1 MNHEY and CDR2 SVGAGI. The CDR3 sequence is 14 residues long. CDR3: CATNFDGAGETQYF. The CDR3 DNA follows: TGTGCCACCAACTTTGACGGGGCGGGGGAGACCCAGTACTTC.